This entry lists 18 T cell receptor beta chains sequenced from one sample in a study of blood T cell repertoires in COVID-19 (dated by TCRdb to 2020 to 2021). Library preparation was by the immunoSEQ multiplex PCR assay. In TCRdb, the immuneACCESS table is reduced to in-frame sequences with V and J assigned. These tables do not hold every clone; where another copy was compared, an unresolved V gene accounts for under half, and the others remain unexplained. The sample contains more than 150,000 clones, around 87% of them found a single time. Together, the top ten hold roughly 2.5% of the sample. Source material: peripheral blood. All receptors come from a man between 40 and 49 years old with active or convalescent COVID-19.

The chain has TRBV7-9 and TRBJ2-7; 7 bases map to TRBD2. The V gene's germline CDR1 is SEHNR and CDR2 FQNEAQ (reference sequence). The CDR3 is made up of 16 amino acids. The V and J ends lost 0 bases and 4 bases, in that order; junction bases with no gene match: 9. The CDR3 loop is CASSLASGLGLYEQYF. The CDR3 coding sequence is TGTGCCAGCAGCTTAGCGTCTGGACTAGGATTGTACGAGCAGTACTTC.

This clone has a single count. The chain links TRBV6-4 to TRBJ2-7; TRBD1 aligns across 7 bases. Germline CDR1 reads MRHNA; CDR2 reads SNTAGT. There are 15 residues in the CDR3. The V gene end was trimmed by 6 bases and the J gene end by 0 bases; junction bases not matched to a gene: 8. In nucleotides, the CDR3 is TGTGCCAGCAGAAGGGGACAGATACTCTCCTACGAGCAGTACTTC. Amino acids: CASRRGQILSYEQYF.

This sequence joins TRBV19 and TRBJ1-4, with a tentative D call TRBD1 (6 bases). The CDR3 loop spans 15 amino acids. V was trimmed by 4 bases and J by 3 bases, leaving 12 bases between them. CDR1 is LNHDA and CDR2 is SQIVND in the germline V gene (reference sequence). CDR3 amino acids: CASSKDSLPNEKLFF. The CDR3 DNA follows: TGTGCCAGTAGTAAGGACAGTCTGCCTAATGAAAAACTGTTTTTT.

In nucleotides, the CDR3 is TGTGCCAGCAGCTCTGGACAGCCTGAAAAACTGTTTTTT. This translates into CASSSGQPEKLFF. The genes are TRBV11-1 and TRBJ1-4; D perhaps matches TRBD1 (6 bases). The CDR3 loop spans 13 amino acids. V was cut by 4 bases and J by 7 bases, with 10 bases left in between. Germline V gene data show CDR1 as SGHAT and CDR2 as FQDESV (reference sequence).

This rearrangement joins TRBV6-5 to TRBJ1-2; D unclear. The CDR3 runs 13 residues. Trimming took off 5 bases at V and 7 bases at J, with 14 bases between the two ends. CDR1 is MNHEY, CDR2 SVGAGI, per germline. The CDR3 sequence is CASSPPAAGGYTF. The CDR3 DNA follows: TGTGCCAGCAGTCCTCCGGCCGCGGGTGGCTACACCTTC.

The rearrangement joins TRBV6-5 to TRBJ1-2; 7 bases line up with TRBD1. Germline assignment: CDR1 MNHEY and CDR2 SVGAGI. CDR3 length: 13 residues. After removal of 6 bases from V and 7 bases from J, the junction contained 8 bases not matched to a gene. The CDR3 reads CASSNRQGFGYTF. The CDR3 DNA is TGTGCCAGCAGCAACAGACAGGGCTTTGGCTACACCTTC.

This chain links TRBV2 with TRBJ2-5; D may be TRBD2 (7 bases). V was clipped by 4 bases and J by 4 bases, with 13 bases between them. Germline CDR1 is SNHLY and CDR2 is FYNNEI. This CDR3 is 14 amino acids long. The CDR3 is CASSVGGAGETQYF. DNA for the CDR3: TGTGCCAGCAGTGTGGGGGGGGCCGGAGAGACCCAGTACTTC.

V is TRBV28 and J is TRBJ1-2; possible D gene TRBD1, 6 bases. The V end lost 3 bases, the J end lost 3 bases, and 11 bases lay between the germline ends. Germline V CDR1 and CDR2: MDHEN, SYDVKM. CDR3 length: 14 residues. CDR3 sequence (DNA): TGTGCCAGCAGTTTGGGGGCAGGGTACTATGGCTACACCTTC. Its translation: CASSLGAGYYGYTF.

The V gene is TRBV28, the J gene TRBJ1-4, with 7 bases matching TRBD1. Trimming took 4 bases from V and 14 from J; bases not matched to a gene: 7. CDR1 and CDR2 (germline): MDHEN, SYDVKM. CDR3 length equals 12 residues. The CDR3 sequence: CASSSGDRSLFF. The CDR3 bases are TGTGCCAGCAGTTCCGGGGACAGATCTCTGTTTTTT.

This clone has a single count. J is TRBJ2-3 and V is TRBV3-1 (or the pseudogene TRBV3-2); 9 bases line up with TRBD1. V gave up 4 bases and J gave up 3 bases; unmatched junction bases: 5. This CDR3 is 15 amino acids long. Germline lookup yields CDR1 LGHDT and CDR2 YNNKEL (reference sequence). DNA of the CDR3: TGTGCCAGCAGCCCGGACAGGGGAGGAACAGATACGCAGTATTTT. The encoded protein is CASSPDRGGTDTQYF.

This rearrangement joins TRBV18 to TRBJ2-2, with TRBD1 as a possible D gene (6 bases). Trimming stripped 1 base from V and 4 bases from J, with 13 bases between. The CDR3 runs to 16 residues. Germline assignment: CDR1 KGHSH and CDR2 LQKENI. This CDR3 reads CASSPQGVKVTGELFF. CDR3 nucleotides: TGTGCCAGCTCACCACAGGGGGTGAAGGTCACCGGGGAGCTGTTTTTT.

V usage is TRBV10-1 and J usage is TRBJ2-7; D perhaps matches TRBD1 (6 bases). Looked up from germline, CDR1 is WNHNN and CDR2 is SYGVQD (reference sequence). This CDR3 region has 15 residues. V shed 8 bases and J shed 3 bases, with 20 bases lying between them. Here the CDR3 reads CASGSMNRVYYEQYF. The DNA of the CDR3 is TGCGCCAGCGGCAGCATGAACAGGGTTTACTACGAGCAGTACTTC.

The rearrangement links TRBV5-4 to TRBJ1-4; D ambiguous. CDR3 length equals 13 residues. Trimming took 4 bases from V and 8 from J, leaving 12 bases between them. Germline V gives CDR1 SGHNT, CDR2 YYREEE (reference sequence). DNA of the CDR3: TGTGCCAGCAGCCCCGGGCCGGGGGAAAAACTGTTTTTT. Translation gives CASSPGPGEKLFF.

This chain connects TRBV19 to TRBJ1-5, with D possibly TRBD1 on 6 matching bases. Trimming shortened V by 7 bases and J by 2 bases, and 15 bases separated the two germline ends. Germline V gene data show CDR1 as LNHDA and CDR2 as SQIVND (reference sequence). The CDR3 consists of 15 residues. This chain's CDR3 is CASTQGQGGNQPQHF. The CDR3 DNA follows: TGTGCCAGTACCCAGGGGCAGGGAGGCAATCAGCCCCAGCATTTT.

V gene TRBV14 combines with J gene TRBJ1-4, with no clear D. V was pared by 2 bases and J by 5 bases, with 9 bases between. The CDR3 has 14 residues. Germline V gene lookup returns CDR1 SGHDN and CDR2 FVKESK. The CDR3 DNA follows: TGTGCCAGCAGCCAACTCGGGAAAAATGAAAAACTGTTTTTT. Residues: CASSQLGKNEKLFF.

V usage is TRBV5-1 and J usage is TRBJ1-1; D is undetermined. Germline CDR1 reads SGHRS; CDR2 reads YFSETQ. Trimming left V 2 bases short and J 1 base short, with 9 bases between. The CDR3 consists of 14 residues. The CDR3 loop reads CASSFTTANTEAFF. The CDR3 bases are TGCGCCAGCAGCTTTACAACAGCGAACACTGAAGCTTTCTTT.

The chain employs TRBV7-3 and TRBJ1-1, with D maybe TRBD1 (5 bases). Germline V gene data show CDR1 as SGHTA and CDR2 as FQGTGA. Trimming pared 5 bases from V and 5 bases from J, leaving 12 bases between. The CDR3 spans 13 residues. Here the CDR3 reads CASSRQMSTEAFF. The CDR3 DNA sequence: TGTGCCAGCAGCCGACAGATGTCGACTGAAGCTTTCTTT.

The chain recombines TRBV27 with TRBJ2-7; D is perhaps TRBD2 (6 bases). The V gene's germline CDR1 is MNHEY and CDR2 SMNVEV (reference sequence). V lost 5 bases and J 0 bases, leaving 8 bases between the germline ends. The length of the CDR3 is 13 residues. The CDR3 DNA follows: TGTGCCAGCAGTCCTAGCGCCTCCTACGAGCAGTACTTC. Translated: CASSPSASYEQYF.